These 9 T cell receptor beta chains share one sample of origin, sequenced in a study of blood T cell repertoires in COVID-19. Sequencing was performed with immunoSEQ multiplex PCR; in TCRdb, only in-frame clones are kept and a portion is missing. The repertoire holds under 200,000 clones, with 80% to 90% as singletons. The material sequenced was peripheral blood. Receptors were obtained from a man aged 18 to 29 with active or convalescent COVID-19.

This chain links TRBV2 with TRBJ1-1; 9 nucleotides align to TRBD1. J lost 2 bases, V lost 8 bases, and 15 bases had no gene match. Germline CDR1 SNHLY, CDR2 FYNNEI. The CDR3 totals 17 residues. CDR3 amino acids: CASRDRVTRGGNTEAFF. Here the CDR3 DNA reads TGTGCCAGCCGGGACAGGGTCACCCGGGGGGGAAACACTGAAGCTTTCTTT.

The rearrangement links TRBV28 to TRBJ2-7; 8 positions match TRBD1. Germline V gene sequence: CDR1 MDHEN, CDR2 SYDVKM. This CDR3 is 12 amino acids long. The ends lost 7 bases at V and 2 bases at J; junction bases unmatched: 1. The CDR3 DNA is TGTGCCAGCAAACAGGGGGCCTACGAGCAGTACTTC. Protein: CASKQGAYEQYF.

V is TRBV28 and J is TRBJ1-1; tentatively, D is TRBD1 (6 bases). CDR1 MDHEN and CDR2 SYDVKM come from the germline V gene. Trimming removed 8 bases from V and 0 bases from J, with 10 bases in between. The CDR3 totals 13 residues. In nucleotides, the CDR3 is TGTGCCAGCGGTGGGGGCTTGAACACTGAAGCTTTCTTT. Translating gives CASGGGLNTEAFF.

The chain has TRBV27 and TRBJ1-5; tentatively, D is TRBD1 (6 bases). V lost 4 bases and J lost 7, with 14 bases in between. The germline V gene has CDR1 MNHEY and CDR2 SMNVEV (reference sequence). The CDR3 has 14 amino acids. CDR3 loop: CASSSSVRGQPQHF. Written as DNA, the CDR3 is TGTGCCAGCAGTTCCTCGGTCAGGGGCCAGCCCCAGCATTTT.

This chain joins TRBV5-6 and TRBJ1-1; 12 bases agree with TRBD1. The CDR3 extends over 18 amino acids. Germline CDR1 SGHDT, CDR2 YYEEEE. The trim removed 2 bases at V and 4 bases at J, leaving 12 bases unmatched. Here the CDR3 reads CASSFDRDRGRIGTEAFF. The CDR3 coding sequence is TGTGCCAGCAGCTTCGACCGGGACAGGGGGCGGATCGGCACTGAAGCTTTCTTT.

This clone was seen once. The gene calls are TRBV19 and TRBJ1-4; D gene unclear. Per the germline V gene, CDR1 is LNHDA and CDR2 is SQIVND (reference sequence). The germline V and J ends were trimmed by 5 bases and 0 bases, with 7 bases remaining between them. The CDR3 runs to 14 residues. The CDR3 protein is CASSLTSTNEKLFF. Here the CDR3 DNA reads TGTGCCAGTAGTTTGACATCAACTAATGAAAAACTGTTTTTT.

This clone was found a few times. The chain is built from TRBV11-2 and TRBJ2-1; TRBD2 matches 16 bases. Trimming at V came to 4 bases and at J to 9 bases, leaving 6 bases not matched to a gene. The CDR3 spans 16 residues. The germline CDR1 and CDR2 sequences are SGHAT and FQNNGV. The chain's CDR3 is CASSSRGLAGGSEQFF. CDR3 bases: TGTGCCAGCAGCTCCCGGGGACTAGCGGGGGGGAGTGAGCAGTTCTTC.

With respect to this clone: A junction end diverges from the germline sequence, so it may reflect a read error. The chain combines TRBV6-1 with TRBJ1-1, with 9 bases identical to TRBD1. This CDR3 is built from 14 residues. CDR1 and CDR2 from the germline V gene are MNHNS and SASEGT. The CDR3 sequence: CASSESGTGRLRLF. The CDR3 DNA sequence: TGTGCCAGCAGTGAAAGCGGGACAGGGAGGCTCCGTCTCTTT.

The J gene is TRBJ2-1, the V gene TRBV5-1; possible D gene TRBD2, 5 bases. Trimming shortened V by 6 bases and J by 7 bases, and 17 bases separated the two germline ends. Germline CDR1 reads SGHRS; CDR2 reads YFSETQ. The length of the CDR3 is 14 residues. Here the CDR3 reads CASKGAIPGNEQFF. CDR3 nucleotide sequence: TGCGCCAGCAAGGGAGCTATTCCCGGGAATGAGCAGTTCTTC.